This T cell receptor (beta chain) was recorded in a study of CD8+ T cells in alopecia areata. Study-wide findings and caveats: Numerous clones, expanded in lesions, remained in scalp and blood during tofacitinib. Mice showed TCR sharing more clearly than patients did, possibly owing to HLA.

The CDR3 extends over 14 amino acids. V lost 5 bases and J lost 5, with 13 bases in between. CDR1 and CDR2 from the germline V gene are MDHEN and SYDVKM. Following extraction, RNA underwent reverse transcription to cDNA, which served as the sequencing template. Assay used: immunoSEQ multiplex PCR; TCRdb lists only in-frame clones, some missing. The table has roughly 200,000 clones, 60% seen once. As to this clone: The antigen remains undetermined.

Indicated treatment: oral pan-JAK inhibitor, 5-10 mg twice daily. PBMCs were stained for CD3, CD4 and CD8, and CD4+ and CD8+ T cells were sorted. The sample was CD4+ T cells sorted from blood, taken at week 4, from a patient treated with tofacitinib. This TCR derives from a human donor with alopecia areata. The chain links TRBV28 to TRBJ2-1, with a possible D match to TRBD1 (6 bases). The DNA for the CDR3 is TGTGCCAGCAGTCCAACAGGGAATCACAATGAGCAGTTCTTC. Its protein product is CASSPTGNHNEQFF.